This is a list of T cell receptor beta chains from one sample in a study of blood T cell repertoires in COVID-19. Using immunoSEQ multiplex PCR, the repertoire was profiled, and TCRdb retains in-frame clones only, with some absent. The sample lists 200,000 to 250,000 clones, 84% seen once, with 7.5% to 8% in the top ten. Material for sequencing was peripheral blood. The origin of the receptors is a woman between 50 and 59 years old with active or convalescent COVID-19. Each CDR3 is given with its conserved first and last residue. Fields, in order: clone size, J gene, D gene, V gene, CDR3 protein, CDR3 DNA. The D gene is left open where the match is weak. The size entry is marked missing in some rows and otherwise reads once, few, many or a size class.

- | TRBJ1-2 | TRBD1 | TRBV6-5 | CASSYSGGVYGYTF | TGTGCCAGCAGTTACTCAGGGGGCGTCTATGGCTACACCTTC
- | TRBJ1-1 | TRBD1 | TRBV27 | CAGPTGEGTEAFF | TGTGCCGGCCCGACAGGGGAAGGGACTGAAGCTTTCTTT
- | TRBJ1-1 | - | TRBV4-1 | CASTRQQNTEAFF | TGCGCCAGCACGAGACAGCAAAACACTGAAGCTTTCTTT
few | TRBJ1-2 | TRBD1 | TRBV11-2 | CASTEHRGLNYGYTF | TGTGCCAGCACCGAGCACAGGGGGCTGAACTATGGCTACACCTTC
- | TRBJ1-2 | - | TRBV10-3 | CAISETGYYGYTF | TGTGCCATCAGTGAAACAGGATACTATGGCTACACCTTC
- | TRBJ1-5 | - | TRBV25-1 | CASSESGGSNQPQHF | TGTGCCAGCAGTGAATCCGGGGGTAGCAATCAGCCCCAGCATTTT
- | TRBJ2-3 | - | TRBV12-3/TRBV12-4 | CASSFVSTDTQYF | TGTGCCAGCAGTTTTGTAAGCACAGATACGCAGTATTTT
few | TRBJ1-2 | - | TRBV27 | CASSLLRGEGYTF | TGTGCCAGCAGTTTATTAAGGGGTGAGGGCTACACCTTC
- | TRBJ1-4 | TRBD1 | TRBV18 | CASSPNRGREKLFF | TGTGCCAGCTCACCGAACAGGGGGCGCGAAAAACTGTTTTTT
- | TRBJ1-1 | TRBD1 | TRBV6-5 | CASSFTDRAKAEAFF | TGTGCCAGCAGCTTCACGGACAGGGCGAAGGCTGAAGCTTTCTTT
- | TRBJ1-1 | TRBD1 | TRBV28 | CASRIGTVNTEAFF | TGTGCCAGCAGAATAGGGACAGTGAACACTGAAGCTTTCTTT
- | TRBJ1-5 | TRBD1 | TRBV3-1/TRBV3-2 | CASTASGTGHQPQHF | TGTGCCAGCACCGCTTCCGGGACAGGCCATCAGCCCCAGCATTTT
- | TRBJ1-5 | - | TRBV20-1 | CSASRFPDLRAQHF | TGCAGTGCTAGTAGGTTCCCAGACCTGCGGGCCCAGCATTTT
- | TRBJ2-5 | TRBD2 | TRBV5-4 | CASSTIAGETQYF | TGTGCCAGCTCTACTATAGCGGGGGAGACCCAGTACTTC
- | TRBJ2-5 | TRBD1 | TRBV6-5 | CASSRQGSGQETQYF | TGTGCCAGCAGCCGACAGGGGTCCGGCCAAGAGACCCAGTACTTC
- | TRBJ2-6 | TRBD1 | TRBV19 | CASLHPTGPPSGANVLTF | TGTGCCAGTCTGCACCCGACAGGGCCCCCCTCTGGGGCCAACGTCCTGACTTTC
once | TRBJ1-2 | - | TRBV10-3 | CAISDPTADYGYTF | TGTGCCATCAGTGACCCGACTGCCGACTATGGCTACACCTTC
- | TRBJ1-5 | - | TRBV5-1 | CASSLRGNSNQPQHF | TGCGCCAGCAGCTTGAGGGGGAATAGCAATCAGCCCCAGCATTTT